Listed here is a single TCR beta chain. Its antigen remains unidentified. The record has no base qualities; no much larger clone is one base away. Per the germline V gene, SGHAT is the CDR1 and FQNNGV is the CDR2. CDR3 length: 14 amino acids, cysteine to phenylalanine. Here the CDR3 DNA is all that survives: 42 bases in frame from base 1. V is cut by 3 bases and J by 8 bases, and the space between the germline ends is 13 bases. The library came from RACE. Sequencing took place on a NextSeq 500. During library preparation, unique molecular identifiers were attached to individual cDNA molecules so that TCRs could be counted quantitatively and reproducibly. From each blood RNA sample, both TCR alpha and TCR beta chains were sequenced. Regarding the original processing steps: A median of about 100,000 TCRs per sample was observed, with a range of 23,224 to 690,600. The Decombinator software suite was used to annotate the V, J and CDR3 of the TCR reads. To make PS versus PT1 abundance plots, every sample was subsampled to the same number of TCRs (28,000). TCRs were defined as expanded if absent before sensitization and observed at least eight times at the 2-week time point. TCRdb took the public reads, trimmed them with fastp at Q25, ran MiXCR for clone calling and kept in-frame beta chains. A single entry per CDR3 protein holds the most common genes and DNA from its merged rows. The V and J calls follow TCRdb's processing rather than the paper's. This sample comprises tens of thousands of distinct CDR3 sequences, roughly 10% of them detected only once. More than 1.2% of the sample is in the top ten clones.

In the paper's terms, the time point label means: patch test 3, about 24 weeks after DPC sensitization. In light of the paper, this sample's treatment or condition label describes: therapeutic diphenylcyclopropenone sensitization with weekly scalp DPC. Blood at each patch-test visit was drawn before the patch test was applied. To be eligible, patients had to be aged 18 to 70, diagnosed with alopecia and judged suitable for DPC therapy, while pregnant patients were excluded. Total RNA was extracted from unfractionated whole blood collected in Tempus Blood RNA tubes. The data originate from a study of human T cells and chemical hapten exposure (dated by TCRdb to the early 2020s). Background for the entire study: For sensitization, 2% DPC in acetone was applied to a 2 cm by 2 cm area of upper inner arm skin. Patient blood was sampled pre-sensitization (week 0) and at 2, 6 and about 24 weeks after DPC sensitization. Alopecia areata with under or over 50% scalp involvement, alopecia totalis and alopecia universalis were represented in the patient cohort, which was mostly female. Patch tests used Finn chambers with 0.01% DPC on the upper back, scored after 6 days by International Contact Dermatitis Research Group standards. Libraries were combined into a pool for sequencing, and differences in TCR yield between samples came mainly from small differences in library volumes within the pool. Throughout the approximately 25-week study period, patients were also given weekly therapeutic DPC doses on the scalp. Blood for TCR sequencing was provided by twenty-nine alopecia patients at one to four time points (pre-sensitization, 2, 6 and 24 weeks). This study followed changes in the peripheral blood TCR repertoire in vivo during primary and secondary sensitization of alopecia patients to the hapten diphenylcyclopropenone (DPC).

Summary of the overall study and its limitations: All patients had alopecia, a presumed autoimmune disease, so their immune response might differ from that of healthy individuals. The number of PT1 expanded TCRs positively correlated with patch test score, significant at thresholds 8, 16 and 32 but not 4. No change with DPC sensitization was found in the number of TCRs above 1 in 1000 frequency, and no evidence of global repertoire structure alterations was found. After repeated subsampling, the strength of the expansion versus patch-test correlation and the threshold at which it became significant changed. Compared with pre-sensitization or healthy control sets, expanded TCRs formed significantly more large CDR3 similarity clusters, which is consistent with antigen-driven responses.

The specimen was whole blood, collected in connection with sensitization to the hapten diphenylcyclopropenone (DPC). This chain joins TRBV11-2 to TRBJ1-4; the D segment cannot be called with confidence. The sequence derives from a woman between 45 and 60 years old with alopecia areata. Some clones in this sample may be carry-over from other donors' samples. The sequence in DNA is TGTGCCAGCAGCTTGAGTTGGGCTGCAGAAAAACTGTTTTTT. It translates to CASSLSWAAEKLFF.